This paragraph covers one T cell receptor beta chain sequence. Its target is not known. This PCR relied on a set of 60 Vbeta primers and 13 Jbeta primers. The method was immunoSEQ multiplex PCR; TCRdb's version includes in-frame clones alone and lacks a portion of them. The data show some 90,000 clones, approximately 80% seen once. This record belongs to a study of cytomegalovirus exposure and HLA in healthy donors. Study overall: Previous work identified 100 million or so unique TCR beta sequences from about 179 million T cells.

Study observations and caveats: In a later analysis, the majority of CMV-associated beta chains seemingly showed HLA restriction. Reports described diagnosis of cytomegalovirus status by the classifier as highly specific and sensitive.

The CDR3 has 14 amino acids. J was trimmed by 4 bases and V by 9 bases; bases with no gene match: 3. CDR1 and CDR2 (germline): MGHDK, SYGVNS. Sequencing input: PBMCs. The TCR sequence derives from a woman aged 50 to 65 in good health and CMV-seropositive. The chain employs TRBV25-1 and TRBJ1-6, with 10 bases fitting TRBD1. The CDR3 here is CASRGQGYNSPLHF. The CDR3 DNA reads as TGTGCCAGTCGGGGACAGGGGTATAATTCACCCCTCCACTTT.